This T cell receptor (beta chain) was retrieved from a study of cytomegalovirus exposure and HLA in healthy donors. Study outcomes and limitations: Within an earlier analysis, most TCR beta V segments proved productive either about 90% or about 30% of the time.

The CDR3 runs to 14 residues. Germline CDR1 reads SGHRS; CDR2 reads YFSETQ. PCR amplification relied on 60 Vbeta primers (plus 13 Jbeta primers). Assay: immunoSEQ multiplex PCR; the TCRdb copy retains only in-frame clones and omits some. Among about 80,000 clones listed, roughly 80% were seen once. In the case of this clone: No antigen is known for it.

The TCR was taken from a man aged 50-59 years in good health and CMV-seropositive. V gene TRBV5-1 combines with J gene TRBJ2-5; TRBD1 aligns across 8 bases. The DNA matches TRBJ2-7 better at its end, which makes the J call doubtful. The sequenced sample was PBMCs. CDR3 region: CASSRQGISYEQYF. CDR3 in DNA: TGCGCCAGCAGCCGACAGGGGATCTCCTACGAGCAGTACTTC.